These 26 T cell receptor beta chains were all obtained from the same sample, sequenced in a study of OX40 agonist ivuxolimab in advanced cancers. Only in-frame clones appear in the TCRdb table, and some are missing; sequencing was by immunoSEQ multiplex PCR. Among over 100,000 clones listed, 75% to 90% were seen once. The sequencing used CD4+ or CD8+ T cells sorted from blood, collected in a trial of the OX40 agonist ivuxolimab. These receptors were obtained from an adult with an advanced solid tumor such as melanoma, head and neck, liver or kidney cancer.

The genes are TRBV7-6 and TRBJ1-5; D remains unclear. V lost 1 base and J 7 bases, leaving 20 bases between the germline ends. From germline, CDR1 is SGHVS and CDR2 FNYEAQ. This CDR3 has 17 residues. DNA for the CDR3: TGTGCCAGCAGCTTAGGGGCCCACGGCAACAACGGGCAGCCCCAGCATTTT. Protein: CASSLGAHGNNGQPQHF.

V is TRBV20-1 and J is TRBJ1-4, with D possibly matching TRBD1 (6 bases). The CDR3 length is 11 residues. Trimming took 7 bases from V and 8 from J, leaving 11 bases between them. CDR1 is DFQATT and CDR2 is SNEGSKA in the germline V gene (reference sequence). The CDR3 reads CSVERGEKLFF. Written as DNA, the CDR3 is TGCAGTGTCGAAAGGGGGGAAAAACTGTTTTTT.

This rearrangement joins TRBV7-8 to TRBJ1-5; TRBD1 might be the D (5 bases). Germline values: CDR1 SGHVS, CDR2 FQNEAQ. This CDR3 is built from 14 residues. V shed 1 base and J shed 7 bases, with 11 bases lying between them. CDR3 region: CASSLGDLKQPQHF. For the CDR3, the DNA is TGTGCCAGCAGCTTAGGGGACCTAAAACAGCCCCAGCATTTT.

This chain connects TRBV19 to TRBJ1-5; tentatively, D is TRBD1 (5 bases). V gave up 2 bases and J gave up 5 bases, with 10 bases separating them. This CDR3 comprises 14 residues. The germline V gene encodes CDR1 LNHDA and CDR2 SQIVND (reference sequence). The DNA for the CDR3 is TGTGCCAGTAGTATACGACAGTGGGATCAGCCCCAGCATTTT. As protein: CASSIRQWDQPQHF.

Notes on this clone: The sample holds other DNA sequences that translate to the same CDR3. J is TRBJ2-7 and V is TRBV18; no reliable D call. Trimming took 3 bases from V and 4 from J, leaving 7 bases between them. The CDR3 runs 12 residues. The germline V gene encodes CDR1 KGHSH and CDR2 LQKENI. CDR3 DNA sequence: TGTGCCAGCTCACCCGAAGGGTACGAGCAGTACTTC. The encoded protein is CASSPEGYEQYF.

The V call is TRBV19, the J call TRBJ2-5, with D possibly being TRBD2 (6 bases). The CDR3 sequence is 14 residues long. Germline V gene lookup returns CDR1 LNHDA and CDR2 SQIVND (reference sequence). Trimming took off 3 bases at V and 2 bases at J, with 10 bases between the two ends. The CDR3 region has the DNA TGTGCCAGTAGTATTCGGGCGGGGCAAGAGACCCAGTACTTC. Encoded protein: CASSIRAGQETQYF.

CDR3 sequence reads: CASSLAGFGDAEAFF. The CDR3 region has the DNA TGTGCCAGCAGCTTAGCGGGGTTCGGGGACGCTGAAGCTTTCTTT. The chain recombines TRBV7-8 with TRBJ1-1, with a weak D call TRBD1 (5 bases). CDR1 SGHVS and CDR2 FQNEAQ come from the germline V gene. CDR3 length: 15 amino acids. Trimming left V 0 bases short and J 6 bases short, with 14 bases between.

This sequence joins TRBV30 and TRBJ2-5; possible D gene TRBD1, 6 bases. Germline V CDR1 and CDR2: GTSNPN, SVGIG (reference sequence). Trimming stripped 1 base from V and 5 bases from J, with 20 bases between. This CDR3 comprises 16 residues. The CDR3 is CAWSALNLGAYETQYF. In DNA, the CDR3 is TGTGCCTGGAGTGCCCTTAATCTGGGGGCCTATGAGACCCAGTACTTC.

V gene TRBV7-9 combines with J gene TRBJ2-7; 8 nucleotides match TRBD1. V lost 4 bases and J lost 5; bases outside the gene matches: 7. The CDR3 runs to 14 residues. Germline V lookup: CDR1 SEHNR, CDR2 FQNEAQ (reference sequence). The CDR3, as DNA: TGTGCCAGCAGCTCTACAGGGGGTAACGACGAGCAGTACTTC. This codes for CASSSTGGNDEQYF.

V and J are TRBV6-1 and TRBJ1-5; 10 nucleotides agree with TRBD1. This CDR3 comprises 14 residues. V shed 11 bases, J shed 1 base, and the junction held 5 bases outside the gene matches. Germline values: CDR1 MNHNS, CDR2 SASEGT. CDR3 sequence (DNA): TGTGCCGCTAGGACAGGGGGAAGCAATCAGCCCCAGCATTTT. Its translation: CAARTGGSNQPQHF.

This chain links TRBV27 with TRBJ2-3; the D gene is possibly TRBD1 (5 bases). This CDR3 is built from 15 residues. CDR1 is MNHEY, CDR2 SMNVEV, per germline (reference sequence). The ends were cut back, 5 bases at V and 1 base at J, with 13 bases in the middle. CDR3 sequence: CASSPDTTGTDTQYF. In DNA, the CDR3 is TGTGCCAGCAGTCCGGACACGACTGGCACAGATACGCAGTATTTT.

The chain joins TRBV19 to TRBJ1-4; D not certain. The CDR3 spans 15 residues. V was clipped by 6 bases and J by 0 bases, with 11 bases between them. Germline V gives CDR1 LNHDA, CDR2 SQIVND (reference sequence). CDR3 bases: TGTGCCAGTAGGCCCACCAGTTCAACTAATGAAAAACTGTTTTTT. This gives the protein CASRPTSSTNEKLFF.

The V call is TRBV5-5, the J call TRBJ1-5; TRBD1 is a possible D gene (5 bases). This CDR3 comprises 13 residues. Germline values: CDR1 SGHKS, CDR2 YYEKEE (reference sequence). V was trimmed by 4 bases and J by 6 bases, leaving 11 bases between them. CDR3 protein: CASSTQAGQPQHF. The CDR3 DNA reads as TGTGCCAGCAGCACACAGGCGGGTCAGCCCCAGCATTTT.

This chain connects TRBV28 to TRBJ1-6; D is possibly TRBD1 (5 bases). In germline, CDR1 is MDHEN, CDR2 SYDVKM. Between the trimmed V and J ends, which lost 6 bases and 9 bases, there was a span of 12 bases. The CDR3 is 13 residues long. The CDR3 loop is CASRPGIGSPLHF. The DNA of the CDR3 is TGTGCCAGCAGGCCAGGGATTGGTTCACCCCTCCACTTT.

This clone was counted between two and nine times. The J gene is TRBJ1-6, the V gene TRBV6-5; TRBD1 might be the D (6 bases). Trimming shortened V by 11 bases and J by 8 bases, and 16 bases separated the two germline ends. The length of the CDR3 is 13 residues. The germline gives CDR1 MNHEY, CDR2 SVGAGI. CDR3 region: CAASGGRYSPLHF. For the CDR3, the DNA is TGTGCCGCGTCGGGGGGCCGGTATTCACCCCTCCACTTT.

The CDR3 DNA sequence: TGTGCCAGCAGTGTGCGGGGGGGCGACACCGGGGAGCTGTTTTTT. As protein: CASSVRGGDTGELFF. This chain connects TRBV2 to TRBJ2-2; 9 bases are shared with TRBD2. Germline lookup yields CDR1 SNHLY and CDR2 FYNNEI. This CDR3 has 15 amino acids. J lost 3 bases, V lost 4 bases, and 3 bases had no gene match.

The chain is built from TRBV4-3 and TRBJ1-6; 8 bases are a match to TRBD1. This CDR3 contains 18 residues. Germline CDR1 is LGHNA and CDR2 is YSLEER. Trimming removed 0 bases from V and 1 base from J; junction bases left unmatched: 5. In DNA, the CDR3 is TGCGCCAGCAGCCAAGATCCTCAGGGGGCGTCCTATAATTCACCCCTCCACTTT. This sequence encodes CASSQDPQGASYNSPLHF.

The chain's CDR3 is CASSFSGGIYNEQFF. Here the CDR3 DNA reads TGTGCCAGCAGCTTTAGCGGGGGAATATACAATGAGCAGTTCTTC. The chain has TRBV7-2 and TRBJ2-1, with 9 bases lining up with TRBD2. This CDR3 comprises 15 residues. Germline CDR1 SGHTA, CDR2 FQGNSA. The junction had 4 bases not matched to a gene; V was cut back by 3 bases and J by 4 bases.

The chain joins TRBV7-2 to TRBJ2-5; 8 bases line up with TRBD2. Germline assignment: CDR1 SGHTA and CDR2 FQGNSA. This CDR3 region has 13 residues. CDR3 nucleotides: TGTGCGACCAATAGCGGGGCGGAAGAGACCCAGTACTTC. As protein: CATNSGAEETQYF.

The chain uses TRBV28 and TRBJ1-1; D remains ambiguous. CDR1 and CDR2 (germline): MDHEN, SYDVKM. V was pared by 8 bases and J by 3 bases, with 7 bases between. CDR3 size: 11 residues. The CDR3 nucleotides are TGTGCCAGCCGGGTGGACACTGAAGCTTTCTTT. Translating it yields CASRVDTEAFF.

This chain connects TRBV7-2 to TRBJ2-4; D call uncertain. The germline V gene encodes CDR1 SGHTA and CDR2 FQGNSA. The CDR3 runs 15 residues. Trimming took off 1 base at V and 5 bases at J, with 12 bases between the two ends. In nucleotides, the CDR3 is TGTGCCAGCAGCTTAGTCTTAGACGGTGAAAACATTCAGTACTTC. Protein sequence: CASSLVLDGENIQYF.

The CDR3 region has the DNA TGTGCCAGCAGCTTAGGAGGCGACCCCCGCACAGATACGCAGTATTTT. Encoded protein: CASSLGGDPRTDTQYF. V usage is TRBV7-6 and J usage is TRBJ2-3; D not certain. Germline lookup yields CDR1 SGHVS and CDR2 FNYEAQ. V lost 1 base, J lost 1 base, and 12 bases lay in between. CDR3 length: 16 amino acids.

The chain links TRBV28 to TRBJ1-1, with 7 bases lining up with TRBD1. Germline V gene data show CDR1 as MDHEN and CDR2 as SYDVKM. Germline trimming cut 1 base from V and 4 bases from J; bases unmatched to any gene: 3. The CDR3 is made up of 14 amino acids. CDR3 sequence reads: CASSLSRQGTEAFF. In DNA form, the CDR3 reads TGTGCCAGCAGTTTATCCCGACAGGGCACTGAAGCTTTCTTT.

The rearrangement joins TRBV11-2 to TRBJ1-1, with TRBD1 identical over 8 bases. Germline-derived CDR1 and CDR2 are SGHAT and FQNNGV. After removal of 5 bases from V and 1 base from J, the junction contained 15 bases not matched to a gene. This CDR3 has 18 residues. The CDR3 loop is CASSPFTSWTGWNTEAFF. As DNA, the CDR3 is TGTGCCAGCAGCCCATTTACATCTTGGACAGGGTGGAACACTGAAGCTTTCTTT.

The gene calls are TRBV18 and TRBJ2-7; D might be TRBD1 (5 bases). Germline-derived CDR1 and CDR2 are KGHSH and LQKENI. The V and J ends lost 4 bases and 7 bases respectively, with 14 bases between them. The CDR3 runs 13 residues. The CDR3 sequence: CASSQGDSQEQYF. Here the CDR3 DNA reads TGTGCCAGCTCACAAGGAGACAGTCAAGAGCAGTACTTC.

The chain joins TRBV21-1 to TRBJ1-4. TRBV21-1 is assigned pseudogene status. There are 12 residues in the CDR3. CDR3 nucleotide sequence: TGTGCCAGCAGCGCAACTAGTGAAAAACTGTTTTTT. It translates to CASSATSEKLFF.